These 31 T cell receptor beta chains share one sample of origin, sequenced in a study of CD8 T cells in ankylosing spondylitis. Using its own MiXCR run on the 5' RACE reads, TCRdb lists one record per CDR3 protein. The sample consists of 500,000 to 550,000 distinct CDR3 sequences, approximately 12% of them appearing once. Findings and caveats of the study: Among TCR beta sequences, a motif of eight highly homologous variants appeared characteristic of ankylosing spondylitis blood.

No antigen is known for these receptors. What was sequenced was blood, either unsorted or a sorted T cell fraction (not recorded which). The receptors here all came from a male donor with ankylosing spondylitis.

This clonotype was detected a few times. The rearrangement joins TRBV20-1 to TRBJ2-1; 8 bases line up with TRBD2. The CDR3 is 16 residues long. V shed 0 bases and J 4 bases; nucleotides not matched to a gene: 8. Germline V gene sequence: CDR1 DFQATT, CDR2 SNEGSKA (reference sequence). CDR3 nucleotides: TGCAGTGCTAGAGATGGGAGCGGGAGTTCGTACAATGAGCAGTTCTTC. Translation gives CSARDGSGSSYNEQFF.

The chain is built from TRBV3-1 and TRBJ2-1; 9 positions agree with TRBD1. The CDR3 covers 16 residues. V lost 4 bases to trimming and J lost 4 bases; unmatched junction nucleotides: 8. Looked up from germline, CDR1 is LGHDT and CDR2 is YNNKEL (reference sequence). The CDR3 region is CASSPLDRGLYNEQFF. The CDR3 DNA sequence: TGTGCCAGCAGCCCTTTGGACAGGGGATTGTACAATGAGCAGTTCTTC.

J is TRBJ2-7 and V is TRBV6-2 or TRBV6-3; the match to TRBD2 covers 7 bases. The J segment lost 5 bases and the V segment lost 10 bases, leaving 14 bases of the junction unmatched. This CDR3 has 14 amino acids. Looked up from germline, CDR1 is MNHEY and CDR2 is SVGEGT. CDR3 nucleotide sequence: TGTGCCACTAAAGCGGGAACCAACTCTAACGAGCAGTACTTC. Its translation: CATKAGTNSNEQYF.

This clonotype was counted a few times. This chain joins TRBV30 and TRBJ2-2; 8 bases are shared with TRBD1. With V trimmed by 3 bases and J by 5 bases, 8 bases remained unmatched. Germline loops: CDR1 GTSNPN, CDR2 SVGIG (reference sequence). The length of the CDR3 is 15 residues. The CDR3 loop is CAWRLRTGITGELFF. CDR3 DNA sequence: TGTGCCTGGAGGCTCCGGACAGGGATTACCGGGGAGCTGTTTTTT. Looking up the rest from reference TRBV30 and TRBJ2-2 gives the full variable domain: SQTIHQWPATLVQPVGSPLSLECTVEGTSNPNLYWYRQAAGRGLQLLFYSVGIGQISSEVPQNLSASRPQDRQFILSSKKLLLSDSGFYLCAWRLRTGITGELFFGEGSRLTVL.

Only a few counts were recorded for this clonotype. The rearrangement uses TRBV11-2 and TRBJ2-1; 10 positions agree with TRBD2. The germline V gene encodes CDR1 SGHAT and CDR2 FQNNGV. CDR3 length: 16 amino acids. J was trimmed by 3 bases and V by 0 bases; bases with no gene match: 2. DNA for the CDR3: TGTGCCAGCAGCTTAGAGGCTAGCGGGAGCTACAATGAGCAGTTCTTC. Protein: CASSLEASGSYNEQFF.

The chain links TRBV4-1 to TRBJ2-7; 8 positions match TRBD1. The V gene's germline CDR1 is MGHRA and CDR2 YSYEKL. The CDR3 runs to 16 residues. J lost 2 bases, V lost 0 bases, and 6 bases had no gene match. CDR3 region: CASSQEGSGGPYEQYF. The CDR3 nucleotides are TGCGCCAGCAGCCAAGAAGGGTCAGGGGGCCCCTACGAGCAGTACTTC.

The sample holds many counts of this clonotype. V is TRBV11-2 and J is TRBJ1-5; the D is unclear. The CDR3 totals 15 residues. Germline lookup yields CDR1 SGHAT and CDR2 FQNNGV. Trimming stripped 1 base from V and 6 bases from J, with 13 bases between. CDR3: CASSLGTRESQPQHF. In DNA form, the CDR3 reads TGTGCCAGCAGCTTAGGAACCCGTGAAAGTCAGCCCCAGCATTTT.

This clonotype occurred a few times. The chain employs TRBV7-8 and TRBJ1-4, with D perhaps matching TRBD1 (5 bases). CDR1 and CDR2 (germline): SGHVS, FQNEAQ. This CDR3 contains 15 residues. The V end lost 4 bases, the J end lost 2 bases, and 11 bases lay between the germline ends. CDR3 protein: CASSSTGHTNEKLFF. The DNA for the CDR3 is TGTGCCAGCAGCTCCACGGGGCACACTAATGAAAAACTGTTTTTT.

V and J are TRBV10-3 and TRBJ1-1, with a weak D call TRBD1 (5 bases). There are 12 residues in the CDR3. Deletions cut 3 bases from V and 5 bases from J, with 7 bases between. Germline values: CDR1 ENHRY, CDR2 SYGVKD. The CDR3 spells CAISDTGTEAFF. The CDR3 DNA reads TGTGCCATCAGTGATACAGGTACTGAAGCTTTCTTT.

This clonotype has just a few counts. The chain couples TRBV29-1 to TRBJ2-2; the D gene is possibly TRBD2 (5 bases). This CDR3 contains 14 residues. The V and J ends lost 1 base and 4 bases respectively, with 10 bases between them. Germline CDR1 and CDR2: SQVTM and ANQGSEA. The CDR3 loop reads CSVEGLRGTGELFF. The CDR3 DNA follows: TGCAGCGTTGAAGGACTCCGGGGCACCGGGGAGCTGTTTTTT.

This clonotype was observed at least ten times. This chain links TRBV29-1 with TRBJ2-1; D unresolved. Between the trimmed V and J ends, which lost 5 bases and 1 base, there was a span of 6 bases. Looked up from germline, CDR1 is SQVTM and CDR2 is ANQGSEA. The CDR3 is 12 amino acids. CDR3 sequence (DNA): TGCAGCGTTCCTAGGTCCTACAATGAGCAGTTCTTC. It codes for CSVPRSYNEQFF.

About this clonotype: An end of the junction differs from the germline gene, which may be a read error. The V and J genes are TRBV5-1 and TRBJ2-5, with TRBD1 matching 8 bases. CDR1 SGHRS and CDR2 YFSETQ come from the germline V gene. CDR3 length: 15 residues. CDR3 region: CAGSLEQGVVETQYF. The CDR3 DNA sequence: TGCGCCGGCAGCTTGGAACAGGGGGTGGTAGAGACCCAGTACTTC.

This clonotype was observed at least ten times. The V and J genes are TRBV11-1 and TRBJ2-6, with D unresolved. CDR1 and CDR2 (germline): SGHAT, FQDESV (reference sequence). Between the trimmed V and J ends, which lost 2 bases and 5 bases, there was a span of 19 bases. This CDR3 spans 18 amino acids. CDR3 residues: CASSLSTPDPRWANVLTF. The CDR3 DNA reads TGTGCCAGCAGCTTATCCACCCCTGACCCCCGGTGGGCCAACGTCCTGACTTTC.

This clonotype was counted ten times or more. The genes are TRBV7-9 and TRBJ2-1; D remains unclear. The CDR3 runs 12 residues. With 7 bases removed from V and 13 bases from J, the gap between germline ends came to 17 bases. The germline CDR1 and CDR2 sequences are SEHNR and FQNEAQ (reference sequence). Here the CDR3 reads CASTEVAQSQFF. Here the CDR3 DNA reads TGTGCCAGCACAGAGGTGGCCCAGTCCCAGTTCTTC.

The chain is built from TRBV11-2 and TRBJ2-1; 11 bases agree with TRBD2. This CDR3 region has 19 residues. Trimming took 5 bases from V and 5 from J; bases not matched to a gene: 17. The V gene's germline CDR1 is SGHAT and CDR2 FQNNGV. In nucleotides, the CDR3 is TGTGCCAGCAGCCAGCCCCGTTTGGTAGCGGGAGGGCCCGACAATGAGCAGTTCTTC. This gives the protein CASSQPRLVAGGPDNEQFF. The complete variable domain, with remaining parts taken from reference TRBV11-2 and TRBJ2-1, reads EAGVAQSPRYKIIEKRQSVAFWCNPISGHATLYWYQQILGQGPKLLIQFQNNGVVDDSQLPKDRFSAERLKGVDSTLKIQPAKLEDSAVYLCASSQPRLVAGGPDNEQFFGPGTRLTVL.

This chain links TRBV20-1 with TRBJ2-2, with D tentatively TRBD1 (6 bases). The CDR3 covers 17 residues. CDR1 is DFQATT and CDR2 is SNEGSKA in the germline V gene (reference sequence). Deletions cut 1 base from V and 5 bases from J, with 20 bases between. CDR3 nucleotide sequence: TGCAGTGCTAGAGGGACAGCTCAAGCCCGAGGGACCGGGGAGCTGTTTTTT. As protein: CSARGTAQARGTGELFF.

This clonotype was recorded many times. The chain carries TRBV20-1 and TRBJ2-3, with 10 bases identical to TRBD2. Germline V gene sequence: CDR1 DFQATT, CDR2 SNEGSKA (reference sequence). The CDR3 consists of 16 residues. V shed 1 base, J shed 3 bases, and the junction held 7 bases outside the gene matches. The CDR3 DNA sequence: TGCAGTGCTAGAGCCGCCCTAGCGGGAGCTACAGATACGCAGTATTTT. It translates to CSARAALAGATDTQYF.

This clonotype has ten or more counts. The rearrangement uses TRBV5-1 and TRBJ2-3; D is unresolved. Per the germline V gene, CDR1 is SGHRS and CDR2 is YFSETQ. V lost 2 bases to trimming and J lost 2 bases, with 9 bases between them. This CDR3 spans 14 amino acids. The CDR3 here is CASSFGYNTDTQYF. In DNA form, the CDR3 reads TGCGCCAGCAGCTTTGGCTATAACACAGATACGCAGTATTTT.

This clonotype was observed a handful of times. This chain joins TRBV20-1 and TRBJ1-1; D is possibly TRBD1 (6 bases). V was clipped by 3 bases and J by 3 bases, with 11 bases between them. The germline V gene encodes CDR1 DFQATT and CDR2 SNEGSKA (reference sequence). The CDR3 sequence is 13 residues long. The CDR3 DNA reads TGCAGTGCTAGCAGGGGCGGGGACACTGAAGCTTTCTTT. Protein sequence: CSASRGGDTEAFF.

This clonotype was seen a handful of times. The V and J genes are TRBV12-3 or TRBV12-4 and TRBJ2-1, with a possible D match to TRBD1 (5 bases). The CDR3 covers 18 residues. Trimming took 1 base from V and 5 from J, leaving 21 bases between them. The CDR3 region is CASSLDPIVRDRDNEQFF. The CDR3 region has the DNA TGTGCCAGCAGTTTAGACCCCATAGTGCGTGACAGAGACAATGAGCAGTTCTTC.

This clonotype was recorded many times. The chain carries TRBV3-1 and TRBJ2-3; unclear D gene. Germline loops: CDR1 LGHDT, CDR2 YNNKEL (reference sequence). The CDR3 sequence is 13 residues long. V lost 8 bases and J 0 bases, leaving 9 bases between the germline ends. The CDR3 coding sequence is TGTGCCAGCTCACCATCTAGCACAGATACGCAGTATTTT. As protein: CASSPSSTDTQYF.

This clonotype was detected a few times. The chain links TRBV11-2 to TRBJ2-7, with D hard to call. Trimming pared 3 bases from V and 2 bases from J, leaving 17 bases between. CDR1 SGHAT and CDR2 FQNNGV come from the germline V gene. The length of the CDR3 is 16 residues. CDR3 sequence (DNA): TGTGCCAGCAGCTTCCCCCTCCGTGCGGAAACCTACGAGCAGTACTTC. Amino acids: CASSFPLRAETYEQYF.

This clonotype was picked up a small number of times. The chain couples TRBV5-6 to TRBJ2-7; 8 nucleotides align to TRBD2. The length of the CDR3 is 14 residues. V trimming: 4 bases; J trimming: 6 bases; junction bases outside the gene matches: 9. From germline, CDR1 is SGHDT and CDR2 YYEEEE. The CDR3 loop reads CASSTRGLAREQYV. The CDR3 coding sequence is TGTGCCAGCAGCACACGCGGACTAGCTCGCGAGCAGTACGTC.

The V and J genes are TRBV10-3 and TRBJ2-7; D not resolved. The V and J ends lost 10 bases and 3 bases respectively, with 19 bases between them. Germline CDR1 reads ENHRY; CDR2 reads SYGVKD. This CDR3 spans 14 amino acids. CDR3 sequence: CATSWGSSGYEQYF. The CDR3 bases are TGTGCCACCTCTTGGGGTTCGAGTGGCTACGAGCAGTACTTC.

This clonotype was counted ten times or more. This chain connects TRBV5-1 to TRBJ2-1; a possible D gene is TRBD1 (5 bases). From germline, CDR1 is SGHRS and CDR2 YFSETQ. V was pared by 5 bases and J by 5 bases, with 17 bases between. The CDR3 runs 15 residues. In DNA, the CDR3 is TGCGCCAGCAGGCAGGGCTATCAACCGAACAATGAGCAGTTCTTC. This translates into CASRQGYQPNNEQFF.

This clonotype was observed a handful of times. The CDR3 DNA is TGTGCCAGCAGCCATGGGGACTTTGGGGGCTCCTACGAGCAGTACTTC. Translated: CASSHGDFGGSYEQYF. The chain links TRBV4-2 to TRBJ2-7; a weak D match, TRBD2 (6 bases). Trimming pared 3 bases from V and 0 bases from J, leaving 15 bases between. CDR1 and CDR2 from the germline V gene are LGHNA and YNFKEQ. This CDR3 is 16 amino acids long.

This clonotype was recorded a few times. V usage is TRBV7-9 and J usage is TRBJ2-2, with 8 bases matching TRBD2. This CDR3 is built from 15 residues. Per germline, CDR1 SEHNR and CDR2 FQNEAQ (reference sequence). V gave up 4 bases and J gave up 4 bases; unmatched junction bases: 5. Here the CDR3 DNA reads TGTGCCAGCAGCTCAGCGGGAGCGGGCACCGGGGAGCTGTTTTTT. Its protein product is CASSSAGAGTGELFF.

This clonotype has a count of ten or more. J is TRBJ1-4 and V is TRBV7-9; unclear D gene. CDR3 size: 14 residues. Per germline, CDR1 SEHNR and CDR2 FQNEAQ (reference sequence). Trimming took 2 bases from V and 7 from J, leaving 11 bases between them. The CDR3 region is CASSLNTDSEKLFF. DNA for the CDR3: TGTGCCAGCAGCTTAAACACTGATAGTGAAAAACTGTTTTTT.

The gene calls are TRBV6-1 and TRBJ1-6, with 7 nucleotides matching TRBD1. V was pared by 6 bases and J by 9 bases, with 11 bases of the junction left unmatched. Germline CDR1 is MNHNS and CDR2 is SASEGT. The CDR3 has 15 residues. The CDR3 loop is CASSQQGGISSPLHF. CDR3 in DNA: TGTGCCAGCAGCCAGCAGGGGGGGATTAGTTCACCCCTCCACTTT.

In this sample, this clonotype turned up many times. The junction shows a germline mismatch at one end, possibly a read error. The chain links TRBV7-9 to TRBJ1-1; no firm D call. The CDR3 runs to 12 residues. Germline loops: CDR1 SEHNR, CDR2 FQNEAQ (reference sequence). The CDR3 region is CASSFGNTEAFF. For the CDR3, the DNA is TGCGCCAGCAGCTTTGGGAACACTGAAGCTTTCTTT.

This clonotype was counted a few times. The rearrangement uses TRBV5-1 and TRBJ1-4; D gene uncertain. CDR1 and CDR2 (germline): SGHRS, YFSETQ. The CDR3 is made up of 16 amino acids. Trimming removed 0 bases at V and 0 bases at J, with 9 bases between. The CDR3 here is CASSLEGSATNEKLFF. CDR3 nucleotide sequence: TGCGCCAGCAGCTTGGAGGGTTCTGCAACTAATGAAAAACTGTTTTTT. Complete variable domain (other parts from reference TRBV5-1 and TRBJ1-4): KAGVTQTPRYLIKTRGQQVTLSCSPISGHRSVSWYQQTPGQGLQFLFEYFSETQRNKGNFPGRFSGRQFSNSRSEMNVSTLELGDSALYLCASSLEGSATNEKLFFGSGTQLSVL.